These 24 T cell receptor beta chains were all obtained from the same sample, sequenced in a study of T cell responses to AZD1222 COVID-19 vaccine. Assay: immunoSEQ multiplex PCR; the TCRdb copy retains only in-frame clones and omits some. Here the sample spans around 100,000 clones, 85% to 95% being singletons. Sequenced here: peripheral blood, sampled on day 0 of AZD1222 vaccination. The source of these receptors is an adult in good health.

The genes are TRBV27 and TRBJ1-5; D unresolved. This CDR3 comprises 15 residues. The germline V gene encodes CDR1 MNHEY and CDR2 SMNVEV (reference sequence). The V end was cut by 8 bases, the J end by 3 bases, with 17 bases between. Written as DNA, the CDR3 is TGTGCCAGCCTGCCCTGGCCAGGAAACAATCAGCCCCAGCATTTT. Translation gives CASLPWPGNNQPQHF.

The J gene is TRBJ2-7, the V gene TRBV28, with 8 positions matching TRBD2. V gave up 2 bases and J gave up 6 bases; unmatched junction bases: 9. Germline CDR1 and CDR2: MDHEN and SYDVKM. The CDR3 spans 15 residues. CDR3 sequence (DNA): TGTGCCAGCAGTTTACGGGGACTAGGAGGGTCCGAGCAGTACTTC. It is translated as CASSLRGLGGSEQYF. The variable domain in full, with the rest retrieved from reference TRBV28 and TRBJ2-7, is DVKVTQSSRYLVKRTGEKVFLECVQDMDHENMFWYRQDPGLGLRLIYFSYDVKMKEKGDIPEGYSVSREKKERFSLILESASTNQTSMYLCASSLRGLGGSEQYFGPGTRLTVT.

The chain carries TRBV7-9 and TRBJ2-7; D remains unclear. CDR3 size: 14 residues. Per the germline V gene, CDR1 is SEHNR and CDR2 is FQNEAQ (reference sequence). The V gene lost 0 bases and the J gene lost 1 base, with 7 bases spanning the gap. As DNA, the CDR3 is TGTGCCAGCAGCTTAGCTGCCATTTCCTACGAGCAGTACTTC. As protein: CASSLAAISYEQYF. Full variable domain (outside the CDR3, taken from reference TRBV7-9 and TRBJ2-7): DTGVSQNPRHKITKRGQNVTFRCDPISEHNRLYWYRQTLGQGPEFLTYFQNEAQLEKSRLLSDRFSAERPKGSFSTLEIQRTEQGDSAMYLCASSLAAISYEQYFGPGTRLTVT.

The chain uses TRBV9 and TRBJ1-1; TRBD1 is a possible D gene (6 bases). V shed 4 bases and J shed 0 bases, with 10 bases lying between them. The germline CDR1 and CDR2 sequences are SGDLS and YYNGEE. The length of the CDR3 is 14 residues. CDR3 nucleotides: TGTGCCAGCAGCCCCGGGACATTGAACACTGAAGCTTTCTTT. As protein: CASSPGTLNTEAFF.

The chain uses TRBV9 and TRBJ2-1; the match to TRBD2 covers 7 bases. CDR3 length: 17 residues. The V and J ends lost 6 bases and 3 bases, in that order; junction bases with no gene match: 15. Germline values: CDR1 SGDLS, CDR2 YYNGEE. CDR3 amino acids: CASTELSREGFYNEQFF. CDR3 nucleotide sequence: TGTGCCAGCACAGAACTGTCTAGGGAGGGCTTCTACAATGAGCAGTTCTTC.

V and J are TRBV11-2 and TRBJ2-7, with D possibly matching TRBD1 (6 bases). Trimming stripped 5 bases from V and 3 bases from J, with 14 bases between. This CDR3 spans 14 amino acids. Germline loops: CDR1 SGHAT, CDR2 FQNNGV. The chain's CDR3 is CASSIPGQDYEQYF. The CDR3 DNA is TGTGCCAGCAGCATCCCGGGACAAGACTACGAGCAGTACTTC.

The chain has TRBV6-4 and TRBJ2-2; D is uncertain. The CDR3 has 14 residues. Germline values: CDR1 MRHNA, CDR2 SNTAGT. Trimming pared 4 bases from V and 0 bases from J, leaving 6 bases between. The CDR3: CASSALANTGELFF. The CDR3 nucleotides read TGTGCCAGCAGTGCCCTAGCGAACACCGGGGAGCTGTTTTTT.

This chain joins TRBV5-1 and TRBJ1-3; a weak D match, TRBD1 (6 bases). The CDR3 is made up of 16 amino acids. Germline V CDR1 and CDR2: SGHRS, YFSETQ. V dropped 2 bases and J dropped 0 bases, with 12 bases sitting between them. CDR3 DNA sequence: TGCGCCAGCAGCTTAAAAACAGGGAGCTCTGGAAACACCATATATTTT. This encodes CASSLKTGSSGNTIYF.

In nucleotides, the CDR3 is TGTGCCACCAGCAGAGACGGGACTAGCCAGCATACGCAGTATTTT. It codes for CATSRDGTSQHTQYF. This chain links TRBV15 with TRBJ2-3; 9 nucleotides line up with TRBD2. The CDR3 length is 15 residues. V dropped 0 bases and J dropped 7; count of bases not matched to a gene: 5. Germline V lookup: CDR1 LNHNV, CDR2 YYDKDF (reference sequence).

The chain links TRBV7-6 to TRBJ1-6, with TRBD1 as a possible D gene (6 bases). CDR1 is SGHVS, CDR2 FNYEAQ, per germline. The CDR3 spans 17 residues. The V gene lost 1 base and the J gene lost 3 bases, with 13 bases spanning the gap. The CDR3 DNA reads TGTGCCAGCAGCTTAGTTCGAGGGGGACTCTATAATTCACCCCTCCACTTT. This encodes CASSLVRGGLYNSPLHF.

This sequence joins TRBV11-2 and TRBJ2-5, with D possibly matching TRBD1 (6 bases). Trimming removed 2 bases at V and 3 bases at J, with 13 bases between. Germline lookup yields CDR1 SGHAT and CDR2 FQNNGV. CDR3 length: 15 residues. The CDR3 region is CASSLTQGPKETQYF. CDR3 nucleotides: TGTGCCAGCAGCTTAACACAGGGTCCAAAAGAGACCCAGTACTTC.

The chain joins TRBV5-1 to TRBJ2-7; 7 bases agree with TRBD2. This CDR3 has 15 amino acids. V was pared by 0 bases and J by 3 bases, with 6 bases of the junction left unmatched. Looked up from germline, CDR1 is SGHRS and CDR2 is YFSETQ. The DNA for the CDR3 is TGCGCCAGCAGCTTGGCGACGGGAGGAAACTACGAGCAGTACTTC. Translation: CASSLATGGNYEQYF.

J is TRBJ2-1 and V is TRBV6-1; D possibly corresponds to TRBD1 (6 bases). CDR3 size: 14 residues. Germline CDR1 reads MNHNS; CDR2 reads SASEGT. V gave up 3 bases and J gave up 2 bases, with 8 bases separating them. This CDR3 is CASSEGHTYNEQFF. CDR3 in DNA: TGTGCCAGCAGTGAGGGACACACCTACAATGAGCAGTTCTTC.

The chain has TRBV10-3 and TRBJ1-3; D is perhaps TRBD1 (5 bases). The V gene's germline CDR1 is ENHRY and CDR2 SYGVKD. The CDR3 contains 15 residues. Trimming cost V 3 bases and J 4 bases, with 13 bases left between them. CDR3 sequence (DNA): TGTGCCATCAGTGACGGGGGAATGGCCGGAAACACCATATATTTT. Encoded protein: CAISDGGMAGNTIYF.

The rearrangement links TRBV3-1 (or the pseudogene TRBV3-2) to TRBJ2-1; D possibly corresponds to TRBD2 (5 bases). The germline V gene encodes CDR1 LGHDT and CDR2 YNNKEL (reference sequence). V was pared by 1 base and J by 9 bases, with 19 bases between. The CDR3 sequence is 16 residues long. CDR3 nucleotide sequence: TGTGCCAGCAGCCAAGGCCCCCGTAGGGAGTGGCTTGAGCAGTTCTTC. It is translated as CASSQGPRREWLEQFF.

The chain uses TRBV7-8 and TRBJ2-1; D is perhaps TRBD1 (5 bases). V was trimmed by 1 base and J by 5 bases, leaving 18 bases between them. CDR1 and CDR2 (germline): SGHVS, FQNEAQ. The CDR3 is 17 amino acids. CDR3 in DNA: TGTGCCAGCAGCTTAGGGGCCGGGTCAGGGATTAACAATGAGCAGTTCTTC. It specifies CASSLGAGSGINNEQFF.

The V gene is TRBV28, the J gene TRBJ2-7, with TRBD2 matching 12 bases. CDR1 and CDR2 (germline): MDHEN, SYDVKM. J gave up 0 bases and V 4 bases, and 4 bases lay outside the gene matches. The CDR3 runs 16 residues. The CDR3 region has the DNA TGTGCCAGCAGTTCGGGACTAGCGGGCCTCTCCTACGAGCAGTACTTC. It translates to CASSSGLAGLSYEQYF.

This clone was observed once. V and J are TRBV24-1 and TRBJ1-1; a weak D match, TRBD1 (5 bases). V was shortened by 5 bases and J by 4 bases, with 13 bases between the two germline ends. This CDR3 spans 14 amino acids. Germline-derived CDR1 and CDR2 are KGHDR and SFDVKD. The CDR3 protein is CATSALGGATEAFF. The DNA for the CDR3 is TGTGCCACCAGTGCCCTTGGGGGTGCCACTGAAGCTTTCTTT.

The chain recombines TRBV27 with TRBJ1-5; 7 nucleotides match TRBD1. The CDR3 totals 16 residues. The junction had 4 bases not matched to a gene; V was cut back by 2 bases and J by 0 bases. Germline CDR1 reads MNHEY; CDR2 reads SMNVEV (reference sequence). The DNA of the CDR3 is TGTGCCAGCAGTTTAATAGGGGGCTATAGCAATCAGCCCCAGCATTTT. Translating it yields CASSLIGGYSNQPQHF.

The CDR3 region is CASSYSGQGAGNEQFF. The CDR3 region has the DNA TGTGCCAGCAGTTACTCGGGACAGGGGGCGGGCAATGAGCAGTTCTTC. The V call is TRBV6-6, the J call TRBJ2-1, with 12 bases lining up with TRBD1. The CDR3 loop spans 16 amino acids. Losses at the gene ends were 0 bases for V and 6 bases for J; bases not matched to a gene: 3. Germline V gene data show CDR1 as MNHNY and CDR2 as SVGAGI (reference sequence).

The chain has TRBV2 and TRBJ1-6; unclear D gene. CDR3 length: 11 residues. Germline V gene sequence: CDR1 SNHLY, CDR2 FYNNEI. V was trimmed by 4 bases and J by 6 bases, leaving 1 base between them. CDR3 nucleotides: TGTGCCAGCAGTGGTAATTCACCCCTCCACTTT. Amino acids: CASSGNSPLHF.

V usage is TRBV3-1 (or the pseudogene TRBV3-2) and J usage is TRBJ2-1, with TRBD1 as a possible D gene (6 bases). Germline lookup yields CDR1 LGHDT and CDR2 YNNKEL (reference sequence). The CDR3 runs to 19 residues. V was shortened by 0 bases and J by 0 bases, with 18 bases between the two germline ends. The CDR3 loop is CASSQDSGAGASSYNEQFF. The DNA for the CDR3 is TGTGCCAGCAGCCAAGACTCTGGGGCAGGGGCGAGCTCCTACAATGAGCAGTTCTTC.

The chain carries TRBV9 and TRBJ2-2; 10 nucleotides line up with TRBD2. V gave up 4 bases and J gave up 7 bases; unmatched junction bases: 4. Germline loops: CDR1 SGDLS, CDR2 YYNGEE. CDR3 length: 14 residues. Written as DNA, the CDR3 is TGTGCCAGCAGCCCACGGACTAGCGGCGGGGAGCTGTTTTTT. Its protein is CASSPRTSGGELFF. Complete variable domain (other parts from reference TRBV9 and TRBJ2-2): DSGVTQTPKHLITATGQRVTLRCSPRSGDLSVYWYQQSLDQGLQFLIQYYNGEERAKGNILERFSAQQFPDLHSELNLSSLELGDSALYFCASSPRTSGGELFFGEGSRLTVL.

The V and J genes are TRBV3-1 (or the pseudogene TRBV3-2) and TRBJ1-1, with D uncertain. With 4 bases removed from V and 0 bases from J, the gap between germline ends came to 9 bases. The germline gives CDR1 LGHDT, CDR2 YNNKEL (reference sequence). This CDR3 is 14 amino acids long. In nucleotides, the CDR3 is TGTGCCAGCAGCCCTAGTCGGGTGAACACTGAAGCTTTCTTT. This encodes CASSPSRVNTEAFF.